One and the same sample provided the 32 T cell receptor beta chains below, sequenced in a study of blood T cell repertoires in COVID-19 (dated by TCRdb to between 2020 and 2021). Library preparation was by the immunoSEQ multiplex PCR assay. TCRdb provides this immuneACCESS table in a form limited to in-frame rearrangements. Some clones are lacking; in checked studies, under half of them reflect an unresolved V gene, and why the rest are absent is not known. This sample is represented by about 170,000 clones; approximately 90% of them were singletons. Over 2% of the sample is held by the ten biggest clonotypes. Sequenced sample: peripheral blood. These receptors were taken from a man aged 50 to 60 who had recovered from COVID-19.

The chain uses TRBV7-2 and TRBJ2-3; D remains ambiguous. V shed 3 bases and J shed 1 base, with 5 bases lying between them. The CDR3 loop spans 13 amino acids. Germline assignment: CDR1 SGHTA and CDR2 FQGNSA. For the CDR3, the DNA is TGTGCCAGCAGCTTCCTTCGCACAGATACGCAGTATTTT. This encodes CASSFLRTDTQYF.

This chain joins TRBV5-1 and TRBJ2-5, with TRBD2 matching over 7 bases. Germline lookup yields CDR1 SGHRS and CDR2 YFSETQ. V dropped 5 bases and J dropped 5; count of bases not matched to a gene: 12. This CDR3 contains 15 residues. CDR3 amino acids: CASRTEAHGGETQYF. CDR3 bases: TGCGCCAGCAGGACGGAGGCCCACGGGGGGGAGACCCAGTACTTC.

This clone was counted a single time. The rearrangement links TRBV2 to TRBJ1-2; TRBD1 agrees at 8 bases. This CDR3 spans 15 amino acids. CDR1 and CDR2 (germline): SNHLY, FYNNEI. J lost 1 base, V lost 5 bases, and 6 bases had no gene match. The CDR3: CASSPGQGINYGYTF. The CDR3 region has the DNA TGTGCCAGCAGTCCTGGACAGGGCATTAACTATGGCTACACCTTC.

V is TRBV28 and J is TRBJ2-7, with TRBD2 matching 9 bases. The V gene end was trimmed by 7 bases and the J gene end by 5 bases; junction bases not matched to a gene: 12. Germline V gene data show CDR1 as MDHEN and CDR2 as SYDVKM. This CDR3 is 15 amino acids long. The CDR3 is CASTLGGAGGHEQYF. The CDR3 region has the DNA TGTGCCAGCACCCTCGGGGGAGCGGGAGGACACGAGCAGTACTTC.

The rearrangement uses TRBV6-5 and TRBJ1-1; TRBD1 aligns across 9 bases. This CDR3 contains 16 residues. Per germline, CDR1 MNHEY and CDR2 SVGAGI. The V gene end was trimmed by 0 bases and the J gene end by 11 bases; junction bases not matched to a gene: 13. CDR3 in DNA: TGTGCCAGCAGTTACTCTTCAATCGGACAGGGGTTTTGGGCTTTCTTT. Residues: CASSYSSIGQGFWAFF.

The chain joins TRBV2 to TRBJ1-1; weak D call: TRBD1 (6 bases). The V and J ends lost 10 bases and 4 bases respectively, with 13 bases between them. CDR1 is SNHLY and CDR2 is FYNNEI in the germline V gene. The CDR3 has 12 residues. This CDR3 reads CANRDGATEAFF. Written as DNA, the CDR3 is TGTGCCAACAGGGATGGGGCCACTGAAGCTTTCTTT.

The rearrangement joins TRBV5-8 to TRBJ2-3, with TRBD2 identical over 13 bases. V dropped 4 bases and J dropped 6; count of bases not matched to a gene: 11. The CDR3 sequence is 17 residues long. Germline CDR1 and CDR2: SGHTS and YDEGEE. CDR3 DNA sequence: TGTGCCAGCAGCCCGGGGACTAGCGGGGCCTCACGGGATACGCAGTATTTT. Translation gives CASSPGTSGASRDTQYF.

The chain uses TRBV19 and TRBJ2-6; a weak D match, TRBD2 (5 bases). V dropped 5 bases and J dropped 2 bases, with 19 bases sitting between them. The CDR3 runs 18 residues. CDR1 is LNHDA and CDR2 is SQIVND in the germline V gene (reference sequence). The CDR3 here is CASSVRSLTGTGANVLTF. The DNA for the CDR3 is TGTGCCAGTAGTGTCCGGTCCTTGACGGGGACTGGGGCCAACGTCCTGACTTTC.

CDR3 nucleotide sequence: TGCGCCAGCGCTGGACAGAAAATTGGGACCCAGTACTTC. It yields the protein CASAGQKIGTQYF. The gene calls are TRBV10-2 and TRBJ2-5; tentatively, D is TRBD1 (6 bases). CDR3 size: 13 residues. Germline-derived CDR1 and CDR2 are WSHSY and SAAADI. V lost 8 bases and J lost 7, with 17 bases in between.

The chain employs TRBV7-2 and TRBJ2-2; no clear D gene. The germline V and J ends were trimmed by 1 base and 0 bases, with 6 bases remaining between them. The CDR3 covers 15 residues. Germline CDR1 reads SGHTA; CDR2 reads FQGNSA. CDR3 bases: TGTGCCAGCAGCTTAGGGGCCACGAACACCGGGGAGCTGTTTTTT. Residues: CASSLGATNTGELFF.

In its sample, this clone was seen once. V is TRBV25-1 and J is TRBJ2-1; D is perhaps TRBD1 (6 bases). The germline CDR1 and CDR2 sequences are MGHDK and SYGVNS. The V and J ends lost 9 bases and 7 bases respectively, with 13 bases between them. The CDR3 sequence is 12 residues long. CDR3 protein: CASRDTLNEQFF. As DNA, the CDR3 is TGTGCCAGTAGGGACACCTTAAATGAGCAGTTCTTC.

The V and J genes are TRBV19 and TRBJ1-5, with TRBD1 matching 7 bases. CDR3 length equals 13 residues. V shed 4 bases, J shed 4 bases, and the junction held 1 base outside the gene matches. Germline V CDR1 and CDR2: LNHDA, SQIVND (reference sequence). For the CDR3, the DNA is TGTGCCAGTAGTACACAGGGGAATCAGCCCCAGCATTTT. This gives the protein CASSTQGNQPQHF.

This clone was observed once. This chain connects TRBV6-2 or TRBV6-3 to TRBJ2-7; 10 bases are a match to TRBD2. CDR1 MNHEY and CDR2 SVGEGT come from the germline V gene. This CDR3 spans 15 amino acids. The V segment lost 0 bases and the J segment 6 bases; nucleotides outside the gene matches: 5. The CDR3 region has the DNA TGTGCCAGCAGTTACTCGAGCGGGGGGGCCCTCGAGCAGTACTTC. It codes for CASSYSSGGALEQYF.

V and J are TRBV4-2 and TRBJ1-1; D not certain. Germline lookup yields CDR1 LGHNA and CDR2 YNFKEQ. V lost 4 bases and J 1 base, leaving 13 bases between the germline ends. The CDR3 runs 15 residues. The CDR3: CASSRSSPPNTEAFF. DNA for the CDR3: TGTGCCAGCAGCCGTTCGAGTCCTCCGAACACTGAAGCTTTCTTT.

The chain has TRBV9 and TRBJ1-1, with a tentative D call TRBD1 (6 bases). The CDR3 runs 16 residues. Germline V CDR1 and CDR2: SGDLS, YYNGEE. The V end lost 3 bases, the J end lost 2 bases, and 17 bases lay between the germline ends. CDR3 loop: CASSEGTTYSNTEAFF. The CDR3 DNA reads TGTGCCAGCAGCGAGGGGACAACTTATAGTAACACTGAAGCTTTCTTT.

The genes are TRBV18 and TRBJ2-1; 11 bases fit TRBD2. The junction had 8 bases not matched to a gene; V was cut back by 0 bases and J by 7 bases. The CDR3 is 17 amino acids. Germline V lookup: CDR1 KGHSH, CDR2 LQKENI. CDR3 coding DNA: TGTGCCAGCTCACCACCGGGTCTTAGCGGGAGGGCTAATGAGCAGTTCTTC. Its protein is CASSPPGLSGRANEQFF.

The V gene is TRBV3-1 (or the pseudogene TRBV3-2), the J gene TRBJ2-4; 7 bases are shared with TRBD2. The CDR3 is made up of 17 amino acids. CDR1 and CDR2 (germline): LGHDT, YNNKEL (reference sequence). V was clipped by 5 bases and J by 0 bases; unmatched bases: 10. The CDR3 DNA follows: TGTGCCAGCAGCTTCAGCCGCAGCGGGATAGCCAAAAACATTCAGTACTTC. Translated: CASSFSRSGIAKNIQYF.

The CDR3 DNA reads as TGTGCCAGCAGCTTAGACAGGGGGCGCGGAGATACGCAGTATTTT. It codes for CASSLDRGRGDTQYF. The rearrangement uses TRBV7-2 and TRBJ2-3, with 9 bases identical to TRBD1. J was trimmed by 5 bases and V by 1 base; bases with no gene match: 4. This CDR3 comprises 15 residues. CDR1 and CDR2 (germline): SGHTA, FQGNSA.

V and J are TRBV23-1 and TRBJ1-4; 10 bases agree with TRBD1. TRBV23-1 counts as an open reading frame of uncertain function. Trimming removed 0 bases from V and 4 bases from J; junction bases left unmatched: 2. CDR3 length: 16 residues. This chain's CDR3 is CASSQSGQGDNEKLFF. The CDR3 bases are TGCGCCAGCAGTCAATCAGGACAGGGGGATAATGAAAAACTGTTTTTT.

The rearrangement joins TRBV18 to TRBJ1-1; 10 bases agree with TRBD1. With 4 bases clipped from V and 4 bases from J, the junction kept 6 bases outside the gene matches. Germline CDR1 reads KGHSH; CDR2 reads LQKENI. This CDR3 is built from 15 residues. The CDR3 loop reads CASSLGQGVITEAFF. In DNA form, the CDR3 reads TGTGCCAGCTCACTCGGACAGGGGGTAATCACTGAAGCTTTCTTT.

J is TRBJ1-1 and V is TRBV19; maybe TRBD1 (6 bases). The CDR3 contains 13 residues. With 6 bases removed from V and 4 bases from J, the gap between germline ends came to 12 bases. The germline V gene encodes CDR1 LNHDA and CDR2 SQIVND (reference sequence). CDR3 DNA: TGTGCCAGTAGGGGTCTCAGGGGCACTGAAGCTTTCTTT. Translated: CASRGLRGTEAFF.

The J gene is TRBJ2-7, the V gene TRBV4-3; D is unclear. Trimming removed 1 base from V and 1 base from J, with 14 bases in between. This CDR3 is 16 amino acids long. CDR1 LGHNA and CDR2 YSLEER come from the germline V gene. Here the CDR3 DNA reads TGCGCCAGCAGCCAAGGCTTTCGCGACAATTCCTACGAGCAGTACTTC. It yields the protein CASSQGFRDNSYEQYF.

The CDR3 is CASIKGQGEIAGANVLTF. The CDR3 region has the DNA TGTGCCAGCATTAAGGGACAGGGGGAAATTGCTGGGGCCAACGTCCTGACTTTC. This chain joins TRBV2 and TRBJ2-6, with 11 bases aligning to TRBD1. Germline V CDR1 and CDR2: SNHLY, FYNNEI. The trim removed 7 bases at V and 2 bases at J, leaving 10 bases unmatched. The CDR3 sequence is 18 residues long.

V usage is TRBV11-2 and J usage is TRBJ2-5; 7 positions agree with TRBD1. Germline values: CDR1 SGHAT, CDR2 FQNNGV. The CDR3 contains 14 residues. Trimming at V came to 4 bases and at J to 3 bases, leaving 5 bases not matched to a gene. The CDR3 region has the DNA TGTGCCAGCAGCTATGGGACAGACGAAGAGACCCAGTACTTC. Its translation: CASSYGTDEETQYF.

The CDR3 sequence is CASSVDLVSYNEQFF. The DNA for the CDR3 is TGTGCCAGCAGCGTAGACTTGGTGTCCTACAATGAGCAGTTCTTC. The chain employs TRBV14 and TRBJ2-1; D is unresolved. The CDR3 contains 15 residues. Germline CDR1 and CDR2: SGHDN and FVKESK. V was clipped by 5 bases and J by 1 base, with 12 bases between them.

Written as DNA, the CDR3 is TGTGCCAGCAGCTCCCCTCCGGGACAGGGGACGAACACCGGGGAGCTGTTTTTT. Translated: CASSSPPGQGTNTGELFF. This chain joins TRBV5-4 and TRBJ2-2; TRBD1 matches 10 bases. The CDR3 consists of 18 residues. Per germline, CDR1 SGHNT and CDR2 YYREEE (reference sequence). V shed 3 bases, J shed 0 bases, and the junction held 8 bases outside the gene matches.

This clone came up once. The DNA for the CDR3 is TGTGCCAGTAGTATGGAGGTGCTACTGTTAAATGAGCAGTTCTTC. Its protein product is CASSMEVLLLNEQFF. The chain recombines TRBV19 with TRBJ2-1, with D tentatively TRBD2 (5 bases). Germline V CDR1 and CDR2: LNHDA, SQIVND (reference sequence). This CDR3 has 15 amino acids. V was cut by 3 bases and J by 7 bases, with 16 bases left in between.

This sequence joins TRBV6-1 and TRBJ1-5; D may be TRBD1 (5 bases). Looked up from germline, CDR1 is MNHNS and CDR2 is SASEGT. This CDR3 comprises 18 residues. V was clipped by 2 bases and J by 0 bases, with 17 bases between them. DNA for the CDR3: TGTGCCAGCAGTGAAAGGGGTAGGGGAAGGTATAGCAATCAGCCCCAGCATTTT. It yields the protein CASSERGRGRYSNQPQHF.

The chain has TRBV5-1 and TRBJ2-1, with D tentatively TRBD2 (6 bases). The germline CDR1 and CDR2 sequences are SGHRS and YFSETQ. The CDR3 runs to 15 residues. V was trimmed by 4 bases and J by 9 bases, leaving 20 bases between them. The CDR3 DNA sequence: TGCGCCAGCAGCCCACAAACGGGGGACTCGGTTGAGCAGTTCTTC. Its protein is CASSPQTGDSVEQFF.

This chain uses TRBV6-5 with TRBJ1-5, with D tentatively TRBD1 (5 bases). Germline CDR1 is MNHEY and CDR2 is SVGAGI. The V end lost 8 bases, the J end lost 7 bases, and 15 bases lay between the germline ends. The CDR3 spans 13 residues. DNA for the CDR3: TGTGCCAGCTCGAGCAGGGCAGACCAGCCCCAGCATTTT. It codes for CASSSRADQPQHF.

The CDR3 nucleotides read TGTGCCAGCAGCGTAGGGGCAGACCCCGGGGCAGATACGCAGTATTTT. Residues: CASSVGADPGADTQYF. The chain uses TRBV9 and TRBJ2-3; TRBD2 might be the D (5 bases). Germline V gene sequence: CDR1 SGDLS, CDR2 YYNGEE. The length of the CDR3 is 16 residues. V lost 0 bases, J lost 4 bases, and 15 bases lay in between.

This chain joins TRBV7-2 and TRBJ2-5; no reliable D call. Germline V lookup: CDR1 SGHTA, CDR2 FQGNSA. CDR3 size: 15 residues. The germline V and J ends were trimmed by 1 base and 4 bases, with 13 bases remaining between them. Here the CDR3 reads CASSLEFPGSETQYF. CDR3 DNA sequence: TGTGCCAGCAGCTTAGAGTTTCCCGGGTCAGAGACCCAGTACTTC.